One and the same sample provided the 20 T cell receptor beta chains below, sequenced in a study of blood T cell repertoires in COVID-19. Method: immunoSEQ multiplex PCR; TCRdb's copy keeps in-frame clones and lacks some. This sample has approximately 260,000 clones; approximately 88% occur once, and the top ten carry approximately 1.2%. The specimen sequenced was PBMCs or T cells enriched from blood (not recorded which). The source of these receptors is a woman in her thirties or forties with acute COVID-19.

In its sample, this clone was seen a few times. This sequence joins TRBV4-1 and TRBJ1-1; 11 nucleotides align to TRBD1. The CDR3 consists of 18 residues. J gave up 0 bases and V 1 base, and 7 bases lay outside the gene matches. Germline V gene sequence: CDR1 MGHRA, CDR2 YSYEKL. The CDR3 is CASSQGPRDRGMNTEAFF. The DNA of the CDR3 is TGCGCCAGCAGCCAAGGCCCACGGGACAGGGGGATGAACACTGAAGCTTTCTTT.

This chain connects TRBV5-5 to TRBJ2-3; D may be TRBD2 (5 bases). V was shortened by 0 bases and J by 0 bases, with 14 bases between the two germline ends. This CDR3 is built from 17 residues. CDR1 is SGHKS and CDR2 is YYEKEE in the germline V gene (reference sequence). In DNA, the CDR3 is TGTGCCAGCAGCTTGGGTGTTAGCGTCCCTAGCACAGATACGCAGTATTTT. The encoded protein is CASSLGVSVPSTDTQYF.

V usage is TRBV2 and J usage is TRBJ2-1; D perhaps matches TRBD1 (6 bases). Trimming shortened V by 1 base and J by 12 bases, and 16 bases separated the two germline ends. The CDR3 loop spans 14 amino acids. In germline, CDR1 is SNHLY, CDR2 FYNNEI. The CDR3 nucleotides are TGTGCCAGCAGTGAAGGGGGCCTAGGGGGTGGGCAGTTCTTC. Translation: CASSEGGLGGGQFF.

J is TRBJ1-1 and V is TRBV2; 9 bases map to TRBD1. V lost 4 bases and J lost 6; bases outside the gene matches: 6. The length of the CDR3 is 14 residues. The germline V gene encodes CDR1 SNHLY and CDR2 FYNNEI. The CDR3, as DNA: TGTGCCAGCAGTGTACAGGGGGCAGGCGCTGAAGCTTTCTTT. Translating gives CASSVQGAGAEAFF.

Comments on this clone: The same CDR3 arises from other DNA sequences in this sample as well. The J gene is TRBJ1-3, the V gene TRBV30; no definite D call. This CDR3 is built from 12 residues. Germline loops: CDR1 GTSNPN, CDR2 SVGIG (reference sequence). Trimming pared 0 bases from V and 4 bases from J, leaving 4 bases between. CDR3 DNA: TGTGCCTGGAGTGTAGCAGGAAACACCATATATTTT. This sequence encodes CAWSVAGNTIYF.

This clone came up once. This chain connects TRBV5-4 to TRBJ1-1, with no clear D. Germline V lookup: CDR1 SGHNT, CDR2 YYREEE (reference sequence). V was clipped by 2 bases and J by 1 base, with 9 bases between them. There are 14 residues in the CDR3. The CDR3 DNA reads TGTGCCAGCAGCTTCTTCGGTGGGAACACTGAAGCTTTCTTT. Its protein product is CASSFFGGNTEAFF.

The V call is TRBV28, the J call TRBJ1-1; D not certain. V was cut by 6 bases and J by 0 bases, with 8 bases left in between. CDR1 MDHEN and CDR2 SYDVKM come from the germline V gene. The CDR3 extends over 13 amino acids. The CDR3 here is CASSELMNTEAFF. The DNA for the CDR3 is TGTGCCAGCAGCGAACTCATGAACACTGAAGCTTTCTTT.

The gene calls are TRBV10-3 and TRBJ2-3, with TRBD1 identical over 8 bases. CDR3 length: 15 amino acids. V trimming: 5 bases; J trimming: 3 bases; junction bases outside the gene matches: 7. The germline gives CDR1 ENHRY, CDR2 SYGVKD. CDR3 in DNA: TGTGCCATCAGTAAACAGGGGGTCGGTACAGATACGCAGTATTTT. This sequence encodes CAISKQGVGTDTQYF.

The rearrangement uses TRBV18 and TRBJ1-5, with D unresolved. The CDR3 length is 13 residues. V gave up 6 bases and J gave up 2 bases, with 8 bases separating them. Germline V lookup: CDR1 KGHSH, CDR2 LQKENI. CDR3 in amino acids: CASSYAGNQPQHF. The CDR3 nucleotides are TGTGCCAGCTCCTACGCTGGCAATCAGCCCCAGCATTTT.

This clone has more than one count but fewer than ten. This chain uses TRBV6-1 with TRBJ1-1; D perhaps matches TRBD1 (6 bases). This CDR3 region has 16 residues. The V end lost 3 bases, the J end lost 0 bases, and 14 bases lay between the germline ends. Germline CDR1 is MNHNS and CDR2 is SASEGT. Here the CDR3 reads CASSERKGTMNTEAFF. The CDR3, as DNA: TGTGCCAGCAGTGAGCGAAAGGGGACAATGAACACTGAAGCTTTCTTT.

The chain carries TRBV12-5 and TRBJ2-1, with D tentatively TRBD2 (6 bases). The CDR3 is 15 residues long. CDR1 and CDR2 from the germline V gene are LGHNT and FRNRAP. The V and J ends lost 0 bases and 8 bases respectively, with 14 bases between them. The CDR3 DNA is TGTGCTAGTGGTTTGGTACGGGGACTCAACCATGAGCAGTTCTTC. Protein sequence: CASGLVRGLNHEQFF.

The chain couples TRBV10-2 to TRBJ1-4, with a tentative D call TRBD1 (6 bases). V was cut by 5 bases and J by 4 bases, with 17 bases left in between. The CDR3 is made up of 16 amino acids. CDR1 WSHSY and CDR2 SAAADI come from the germline V gene. The CDR3 here is CASSRTSGVGNEKLFF. The DNA of the CDR3 is TGCGCCAGCAGTCGCACCTCAGGGGTGGGTAATGAAAAACTGTTTTTT.

This chain links TRBV28 with TRBJ1-4; TRBD1 is a possible D gene (6 bases). This CDR3 region has 14 residues. The V end was cut by 8 bases, the J end by 10 bases, with 20 bases between. Germline assignment: CDR1 MDHEN and CDR2 SYDVKM. CDR3 protein: CASGVSGAGGKLFF. Written as DNA, the CDR3 is TGTGCCAGCGGAGTATCAGGGGCGGGGGGAAAACTGTTTTTT.

This clone was detected only once. The chain recombines TRBV10-3 with TRBJ1-2, with TRBD1 matching 7 bases. V shed 4 bases, J shed 0 bases, and the junction held 5 bases outside the gene matches. Germline assignment: CDR1 ENHRY and CDR2 SYGVKD. The length of the CDR3 is 15 residues. This CDR3 reads CAISGSTGSNYGYTF. Here the CDR3 DNA reads TGTGCCATCAGTGGGTCGACAGGGTCTAACTATGGCTACACCTTC.

V usage is TRBV7-5 and J usage is TRBJ2-1; TRBD1 is taken as the D call from the table, unchecked against the DNA. TRBV7-5 is reported as a pseudogene. CDR3 length: 15 amino acids. The CDR3 DNA sequence: TGTGCCAGTCTACCACAGGGGGCTACCTACAATGAGCAGTTCTTC. Protein sequence: CASLPQGATYNEQFF.

This chain connects TRBV5-1 to TRBJ2-3, with TRBD2 matching 7 bases. CDR1 is SGHRS, CDR2 YFSETQ, per germline. This CDR3 region has 16 residues. V lost 4 bases and J lost 6; bases outside the gene matches: 14. CDR3 bases: TGCGCCAGCAGCCCGACTAGCCTCAGGCAGAGTGATACGCAGTATTTT. Translating it yields CASSPTSLRQSDTQYF.

V gene TRBV27 combines with J gene TRBJ2-5; 9 bases are shared with TRBD2. V trimming: 5 bases; J trimming: 1 base; junction bases outside the gene matches: 2. The CDR3 extends over 14 amino acids. Germline CDR1 reads MNHEY; CDR2 reads SMNVEV (reference sequence). Written as DNA, the CDR3 is TGTGCCAGCAGTCGACTAGCGGCCCAAGAGACCCAGTACTTC. Translation gives CASSRLAAQETQYF.

This chain uses TRBV19 with TRBJ1-1; 10 bases are shared with TRBD1. CDR1 and CDR2 (germline): LNHDA, SQIVND (reference sequence). V was pared by 5 bases and J by 5 bases, with 8 bases of the junction left unmatched. This CDR3 has 15 residues. This CDR3 is CASSFLDRGETEAFF. CDR3 DNA sequence: TGTGCCAGTAGTTTTCTGGACAGGGGGGAAACTGAAGCTTTCTTT.

This clone was seen once. The chain joins TRBV19 to TRBJ1-5, with 10 bases matching TRBD1. Germline V CDR1 and CDR2: LNHDA, SQIVND (reference sequence). The CDR3 is made up of 16 amino acids. The ends lost 7 bases at V and 5 bases at J; junction bases unmatched: 11. Here the CDR3 reads CASNPRDRGYDQPQHF. CDR3 coding DNA: TGTGCCAGTAATCCCCGGGACAGGGGATACGATCAGCCCCAGCATTTT.

This rearrangement joins TRBV18 to TRBJ1-5; no clear D gene. This CDR3 comprises 13 residues. The V gene's germline CDR1 is KGHSH and CDR2 LQKENI. V lost 5 bases to trimming and J lost 5 bases, with 10 bases between them. The CDR3 DNA is TGTGCCAGCTCATCCGAACGGGATCAGCCCCAGCATTTT. Residues: CASSSERDQPQHF. The full variable domain, with the rest looked up from reference TRBV18 and TRBJ1-5, is NAGVMQNPRHLVRRRGQEARLRCSPMKGHSHVYWYRQLPEEGLKFMVYLQKENIIDESGMPKERFSAEFPKEGPSILRIQQVVRGDSAAYFCASSSERDQPQHFGDGTRLSIL.